These 23 T cell receptor beta chains share one sample of origin, sequenced in a study of T cell changes during pregnancy in multiple sclerosis. The assay was immunoSEQ multiplex PCR, and TCRdb's table has in-frame clones only and misses some. This sample has about 28,000 clones, with 75% to 95% found just once. The sequences come from CD8+ T cells from peripheral blood mononuclear cells, collected before pregnancy. Receptors originate from a female donor with multiple sclerosis, enrolled in a pregnancy study.

The chain joins TRBV27 to TRBJ2-7, with a weak D call TRBD1 (5 bases). The CDR3 covers 15 residues. Trimming removed 0 bases from V and 0 bases from J, with 9 bases in between. Germline assignment: CDR1 MNHEY and CDR2 SMNVEV (reference sequence). The CDR3 is CASSLSITGSYEQYF. The CDR3 coding sequence is TGTGCCAGCAGTTTATCGATCACAGGCTCCTACGAGCAGTACTTC.

The chain links TRBV7-3 to TRBJ2-1, with D maybe TRBD2 (5 bases). The V gene's germline CDR1 is SGHTA and CDR2 FQGTGA. CDR3 length equals 15 residues. V lost 0 bases and J 6 bases, leaving 12 bases between the germline ends. The CDR3 DNA reads as TGTGCCAGCAGCTTAACCCCCGGGGATTCCAATGAGCAGTTCTTC. It codes for CASSLTPGDSNEQFF.

J is TRBJ2-7 and V is TRBV13; 8 positions agree with TRBD2. V was pared by 0 bases and J by 2 bases, with 0 bases of the junction left unmatched. The CDR3 runs to 14 residues. Germline V gene sequence: CDR1 PRHDT, CDR2 FYEKMQ (reference sequence). The CDR3 region is CASSLGGRAYEQYF. The CDR3 nucleotides read TGTGCCAGCAGCTTAGGCGGGAGGGCCTACGAGCAGTACTTC. Supplemented by reference TRBV13 and TRBJ2-7, the full variable domain reads AAGVIQSPRHLIKEKRETATLKCYPIPRHDTVYWYQQGPGQDPQFLISFYEKMQSDKGSIPDRFSAQQFSDYHSELNMSSLELGDSALYFCASSLGGRAYEQYFGPGTRLTVT.

With regard to this clone: A read error may explain this, as a much larger clone is one base away. Other DNA sequences within the sample encode an identical CDR3. V usage is TRBV7-2 and J usage is TRBJ2-7; the match to TRBD2 covers 10 bases. The CDR3 is 14 amino acids. CDR1 is SGHTA, CDR2 FQGNSA, per germline. The CDR3 coding sequence is TGCGCCAGCAGCGAGGGACTAGCGCTCTACGAGCAGTACTTC. It specifies CASSEGLALYEQYF.

The rearrangement links TRBV4-2 to TRBJ2-1, with D perhaps TRBD2 (5 bases). This CDR3 contains 16 residues. Germline V gene lookup returns CDR1 LGHNA and CDR2 YNFKEQ. Deletions cut 0 bases from V and 1 base from J, with 10 bases between. The CDR3 DNA is TGTGCCAGCAGCCAAGATGCTAGCAGATCCTACAATGAGCAGTTCTTC. Protein: CASSQDASRSYNEQFF.

The chain couples TRBV19 to TRBJ1-5, with D uncertain. The CDR3 spans 16 residues. V lost 3 bases and J 0 bases, leaving 12 bases between the germline ends. Germline V gene lookup returns CDR1 LNHDA and CDR2 SQIVND (reference sequence). The CDR3 DNA reads as TGTGCCAGTAGTATTAGGAGGGATTATAGCAATCAGCCCCAGCATTTT. As protein: CASSIRRDYSNQPQHF.

The table lists this clone with a few counts. This rearrangement joins TRBV7-9 to TRBJ2-7, with 7 bases identical to TRBD2. CDR1 and CDR2 from the germline V gene are SEHNR and FQNEAQ (reference sequence). J lost 4 bases, V lost 5 bases, and 8 bases had no gene match. The CDR3 consists of 14 residues. The CDR3 region is CASSHIQLAYEQYF. The CDR3 region has the DNA TGTGCCAGCAGCCATATCCAACTAGCGTACGAGCAGTACTTC.

The CDR3 protein is CATSRGTGVDNEQFF. The CDR3 DNA sequence: TGTGCCACCAGCAGGGGGACAGGGGTGGACAATGAGCAGTTCTTC. This chain links TRBV15 with TRBJ2-1; the match to TRBD1 covers 10 bases. Germline CDR1 reads LNHNV; CDR2 reads YYDKDF (reference sequence). Trimming cost V 3 bases and J 5 bases; bases outside gene matches: 4. The CDR3 consists of 15 residues.

This clone was seen only once. The V call is TRBV11-2, the J call TRBJ2-7; D is ambiguous. Trimming stripped 5 bases from V and 2 bases from J, with 19 bases between. This CDR3 has 16 residues. The V gene's germline CDR1 is SGHAT and CDR2 FQNNGV. DNA of the CDR3: TGTGCCAGCAGCCCTTTGGAACCAAGCGCGCCCTACGAGCAGTACTTC. It codes for CASSPLEPSAPYEQYF.

This rearrangement joins TRBV6-5 to TRBJ1-5, with 7 bases lining up with TRBD1. CDR3 length: 14 amino acids. Trimming at V came to 6 bases and at J to 6 bases, leaving 8 bases not matched to a gene. Germline CDR1 and CDR2: MNHEY and SVGAGI. This chain's CDR3 is CASRERGLSQPQHF. In nucleotides, the CDR3 is TGTGCCAGCAGGGAAAGGGGGCTGAGTCAGCCCCAGCATTTT.

The CDR3, as DNA: TGTGCCAGCAGCCCCCCCCGGTCCGGCTACACCTTC. The encoded protein is CASSPPRSGYTF. This chain links TRBV11-2 with TRBJ1-2; D gene ambiguous. Germline loops: CDR1 SGHAT, CDR2 FQNNGV. V was cut by 5 bases and J by 8 bases, with 12 bases left in between. The CDR3 is 12 amino acids.

The chain employs TRBV28 and TRBJ1-1; TRBD1 agrees at 9 bases. The CDR3 spans 17 residues. Germline values: CDR1 MDHEN, CDR2 SYDVKM. Trimming cost V 3 bases and J 5 bases; bases outside gene matches: 13. The CDR3 region has the DNA TGTGCCAGCAGTTTTAGGGACAGGGCCGAACCCAATACTGAAGCTTTCTTT. It yields the protein CASSFRDRAEPNTEAFF.

The V call is TRBV4-1, the J call TRBJ2-7; a weak D match, TRBD1 (6 bases). This CDR3 spans 13 amino acids. V lost 1 base, J lost 4 bases, and 8 bases lay in between. Germline values: CDR1 MGHRA, CDR2 YSYEKL. The chain's CDR3 is CASSQGTEYEQYF. The CDR3 nucleotides read TGCGCCAGCAGCCAAGGGACAGAGTACGAGCAGTACTTC.

This clone was recorded a few times. The rearrangement links TRBV7-9 to TRBJ1-5; D not certain. The ends were cut back, 5 bases at V and 5 bases at J, with 7 bases in the middle. The CDR3 has 12 amino acids. Germline V gene sequence: CDR1 SEHNR, CDR2 FQNEAQ (reference sequence). The DNA of the CDR3 is TGTGCCAGCAGCAACGGAGATCAGCCCCAGCATTTT. Amino acids: CASSNGDQPQHF.

This chain links TRBV13 with TRBJ2-5; D uncertain. This CDR3 contains 13 residues. Trimming shortened V by 1 base and J by 2 bases, and 5 bases separated the two germline ends. The germline gives CDR1 PRHDT, CDR2 FYEKMQ (reference sequence). The DNA for the CDR3 is TGTGCCAGCAGCTTAGCCCTTCAAGAGACCCAGTACTTC. Encoded protein: CASSLALQETQYF.

The CDR3 loop is CASSYGLISNQPQHF. CDR3 nucleotide sequence: TGTGCCAGCAGTTACGGCCTGATTAGCAATCAGCCCCAGCATTTT. This chain joins TRBV6-6 and TRBJ1-5; D call uncertain. Germline CDR1 MNHNY, CDR2 SVGAGI (reference sequence). There are 15 residues in the CDR3. V shed 2 bases and J shed 0 bases, with 8 bases lying between them.

The chain joins TRBV7-2 to TRBJ2-5, with TRBD1 identical over 7 bases. Germline trimming cut 4 bases from V and 1 base from J; bases unmatched to any gene: 6. The CDR3 spans 15 residues. CDR1 and CDR2 (germline): SGHTA, FQGNSA. The CDR3 DNA reads TGTGCCAGCAGCTCACCGTGGGACAGCCAAGAGACCCAGTACTTC. Amino acid sequence: CASSSPWDSQETQYF.

This chain connects TRBV30 to TRBJ2-2, with TRBD2 as a possible D gene (6 bases). V lost 3 bases and J 7 bases, leaving 21 bases between the germline ends. This CDR3 comprises 16 residues. CDR1 is GTSNPN and CDR2 is SVGIG in the germline V gene (reference sequence). The CDR3: CAWSRRSRLAIGELFF. The CDR3 DNA reads TGTGCCTGGAGCCGAAGATCGCGGCTAGCGATCGGGGAGCTGTTTTTT.

This clone was counted a single time. The rearrangement joins TRBV10-3 to TRBJ2-3; 7 positions agree with TRBD2. Germline CDR1 is ENHRY and CDR2 is SYGVKD. This CDR3 contains 15 residues. With 0 bases clipped from V and 2 bases from J, the junction kept 2 bases outside the gene matches. The CDR3 sequence is CAISESLADTDTQYF. In DNA form, the CDR3 reads TGTGCCATCAGTGAGTCGCTAGCGGACACAGATACGCAGTATTTT.

The chain recombines TRBV2 with TRBJ2-1; D ambiguous. This CDR3 comprises 12 residues. The V and J ends lost 6 bases and 5 bases respectively, with 8 bases between them. Germline V lookup: CDR1 SNHLY, CDR2 FYNNEI. The CDR3 is CASSLADNEQFF. CDR3 coding DNA: TGTGCCAGCAGCCTGGCGGACAATGAGCAGTTCTTC.

The sample holds one count of this clone. J is TRBJ1-2 and V is TRBV27; D might be TRBD1 (5 bases). CDR3 length: 13 amino acids. Trimming stripped 2 bases from V and 1 base from J, with 5 bases between. Per the germline V gene, CDR1 is MNHEY and CDR2 is SMNVEV (reference sequence). The CDR3 region has the DNA TGTGCCAGCAGTTTACAGGGTAACTATGGCTACACCTTC. This gives the protein CASSLQGNYGYTF.

The V and J genes are TRBV4-2 and TRBJ2-7; D is undetermined. CDR1 and CDR2 (germline): LGHNA, YNFKEQ. There are 14 residues in the CDR3. Trimming cost V 4 bases and J 3 bases, with 13 bases left between them. The CDR3, as DNA: TGTGCCAGCAGCCTATCAACTTCCGTCTACGAGCAGTACTTC. This encodes CASSLSTSVYEQYF.

V usage is TRBV28 and J usage is TRBJ2-1; TRBD2 matches 11 bases. Germline values: CDR1 MDHEN, CDR2 SYDVKM. With V trimmed by 1 base and J by 0 bases, 8 bases remained unmatched. This CDR3 has 19 amino acids. The CDR3 DNA is TGTGCCAGCAGTTTATTAGTGTCTAGCGGGGGGAGCTCCTACAATGAGCAGTTCTTC. Amino acids: CASSLLVSSGGSSYNEQFF.